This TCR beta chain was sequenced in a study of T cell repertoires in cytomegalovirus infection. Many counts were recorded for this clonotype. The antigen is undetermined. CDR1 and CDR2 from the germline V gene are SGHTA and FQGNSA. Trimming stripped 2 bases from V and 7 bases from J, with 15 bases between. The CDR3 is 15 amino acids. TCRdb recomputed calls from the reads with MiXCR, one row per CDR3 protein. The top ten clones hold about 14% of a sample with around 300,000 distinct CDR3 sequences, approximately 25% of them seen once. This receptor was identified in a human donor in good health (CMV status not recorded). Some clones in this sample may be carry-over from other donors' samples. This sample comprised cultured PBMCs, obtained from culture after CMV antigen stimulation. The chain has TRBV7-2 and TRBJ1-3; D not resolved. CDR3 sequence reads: CASSLTLTLQNTIYF. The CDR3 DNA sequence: TGTGCCAGCAGCTTAACCTTGACACTCCAGAACACCATATATTTT. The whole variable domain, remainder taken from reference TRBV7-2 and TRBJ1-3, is GAGVSQSPSNKVTEKGKDVELRCDPISGHTALYWYRQSLGQGLEFLIYFQGNSAPDKSGLPSDRFSAERTGGSVSTLTIQRTQQEDSAVYLCASSLTLTLQNTIYFGEGSWLTVV.